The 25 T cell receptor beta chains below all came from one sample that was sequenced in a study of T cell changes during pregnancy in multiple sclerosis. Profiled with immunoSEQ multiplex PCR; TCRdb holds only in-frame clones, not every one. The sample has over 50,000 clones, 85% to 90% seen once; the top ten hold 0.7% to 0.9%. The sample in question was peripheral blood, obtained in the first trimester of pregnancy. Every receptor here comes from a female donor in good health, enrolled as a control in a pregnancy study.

The CDR3 DNA sequence: TGTGCCAGCAGCTTAAGACTAGCGGGGGGTCTCACAGATACGCAGTATTTT. Its translation: CASSLRLAGGLTDTQYF. V usage is TRBV11-3 and J usage is TRBJ2-3; TRBD2 aligns across 13 bases. With V trimmed by 2 bases and J by 2 bases, 4 bases remained unmatched. The CDR3 extends over 17 amino acids. Germline V gene sequence: CDR1 SGHNT, CDR2 YENEEA.

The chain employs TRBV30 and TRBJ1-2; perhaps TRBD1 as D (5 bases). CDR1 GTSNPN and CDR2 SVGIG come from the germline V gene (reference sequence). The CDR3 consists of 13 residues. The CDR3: CVLTPDTDYGYTF. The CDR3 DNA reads TGTGTCTTAACCCCGGACACAGACTATGGCTACACCTTC.

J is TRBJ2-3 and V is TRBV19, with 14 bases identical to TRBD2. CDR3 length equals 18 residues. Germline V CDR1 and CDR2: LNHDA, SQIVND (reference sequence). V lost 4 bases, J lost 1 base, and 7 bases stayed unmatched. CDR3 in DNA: TGTGCCAGTAGTAGACTAGCGGGGGGGTTTCCTCGCACAGATACGCAGTATTTT. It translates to CASSRLAGGFPRTDTQYF.

The CDR3 nucleotides are TGTGCCAGCTCCCCTGGACGGGGGACCGGGGAGCTGTTTTTT. Protein product: CASSPGRGTGELFF. This chain joins TRBV18 and TRBJ2-2; a possible D gene is TRBD2 (6 bases). The V gene's germline CDR1 is KGHSH and CDR2 LQKENI. The CDR3 is 14 amino acids. Trimming left V 6 bases short and J 5 bases short, with 13 bases between.

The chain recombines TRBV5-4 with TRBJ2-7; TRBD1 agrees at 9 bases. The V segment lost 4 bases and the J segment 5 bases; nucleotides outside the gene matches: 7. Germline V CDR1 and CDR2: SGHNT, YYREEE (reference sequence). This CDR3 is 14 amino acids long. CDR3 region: CASSTGGQGNEQYF. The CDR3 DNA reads TGTGCCAGCAGCACCGGGGGACAGGGTAACGAGCAGTACTTC.

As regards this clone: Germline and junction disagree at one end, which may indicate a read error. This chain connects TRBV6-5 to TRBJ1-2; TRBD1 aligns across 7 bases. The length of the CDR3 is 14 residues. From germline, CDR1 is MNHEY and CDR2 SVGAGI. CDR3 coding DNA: TGTGCCTGCAGCCCCGGGACAGCTAGATATGGCTACACCTTC. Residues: CACSPGTARYGYTF.

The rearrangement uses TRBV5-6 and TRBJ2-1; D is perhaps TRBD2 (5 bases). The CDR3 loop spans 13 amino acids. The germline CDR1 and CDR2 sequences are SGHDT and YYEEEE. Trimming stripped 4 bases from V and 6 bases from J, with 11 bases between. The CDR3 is CASSDTSRNEQFF. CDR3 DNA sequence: TGTGCCAGCAGCGATACTAGTCGCAATGAGCAGTTCTTC. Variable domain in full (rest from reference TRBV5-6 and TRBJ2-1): DAGVTQSPTHLIKTRGQQVTLRCSPKSGHDTVSWYQQALGQGPQFIFQYYEEEERQRGNFPDRFSGHQFPNYSSELNVNALLLGDSALYLCASSDTSRNEQFFGPGTRLTVL.

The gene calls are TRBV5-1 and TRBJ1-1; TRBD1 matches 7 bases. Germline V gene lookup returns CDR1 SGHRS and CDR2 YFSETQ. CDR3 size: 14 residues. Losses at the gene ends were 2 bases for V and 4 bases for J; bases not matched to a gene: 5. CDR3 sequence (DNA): TGCGCCAGCAGCTTTAGAAGGACAGGCACTGAAGCTTTCTTT. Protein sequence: CASSFRRTGTEAFF.

For the CDR3, the DNA is TGTGCCAGCAGACTAGCGGGGGCCGGCACCGGGGAGCTGTTTTTT. Its translation is CASRLAGAGTGELFF. V and J are TRBV7-2 and TRBJ2-2; 11 nucleotides match TRBD2. The ends lost 6 bases at V and 4 bases at J; junction bases unmatched: 4. CDR3 size: 15 residues. Germline V lookup: CDR1 SGHTA, CDR2 FQGNSA.

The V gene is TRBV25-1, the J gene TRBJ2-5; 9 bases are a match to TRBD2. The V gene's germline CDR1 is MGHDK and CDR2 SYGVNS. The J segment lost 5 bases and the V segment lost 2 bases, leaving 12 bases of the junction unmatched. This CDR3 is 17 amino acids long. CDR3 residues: CASSEQAGGPVYETQYF. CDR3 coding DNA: TGTGCCAGCAGTGAACAGGCGGGGGGGCCGGTGTATGAGACCCAGTACTTC.

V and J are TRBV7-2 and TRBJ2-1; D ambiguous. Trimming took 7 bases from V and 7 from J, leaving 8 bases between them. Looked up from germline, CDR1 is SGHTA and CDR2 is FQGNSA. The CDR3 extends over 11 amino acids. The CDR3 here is CASTDRNEQFF. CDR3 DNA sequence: TGTGCCAGCACCGATAGAAATGAGCAGTTCTTC.

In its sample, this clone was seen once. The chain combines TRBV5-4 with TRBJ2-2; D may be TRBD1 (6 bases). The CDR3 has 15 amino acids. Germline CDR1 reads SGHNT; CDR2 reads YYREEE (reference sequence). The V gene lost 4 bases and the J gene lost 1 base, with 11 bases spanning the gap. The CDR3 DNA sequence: TGTGCCAGCAGCCCGGGACACATGAACACCGGGGAGCTGTTTTTT. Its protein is CASSPGHMNTGELFF. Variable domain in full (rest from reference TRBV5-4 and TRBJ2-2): ETGVTQSPTHLIKTRGQQVTLRCSSQSGHNTVSWYQQALGQGPQFIFQYYREEENGRGNFPPRFSGLQFPNYSSELNVNALELDDSALYLCASSPGHMNTGELFFGEGSRLTVL.

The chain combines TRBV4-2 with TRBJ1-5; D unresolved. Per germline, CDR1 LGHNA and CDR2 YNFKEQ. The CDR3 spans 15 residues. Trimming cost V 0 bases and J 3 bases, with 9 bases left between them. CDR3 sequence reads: CASSQDGLFNQPQHF. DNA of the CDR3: TGTGCCAGCAGCCAAGATGGTCTATTCAATCAGCCCCAGCATTTT.

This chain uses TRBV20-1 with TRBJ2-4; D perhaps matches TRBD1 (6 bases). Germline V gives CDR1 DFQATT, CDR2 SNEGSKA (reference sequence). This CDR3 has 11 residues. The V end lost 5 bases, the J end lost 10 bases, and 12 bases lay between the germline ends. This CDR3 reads CSASATGIQYF. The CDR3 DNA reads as TGCAGTGCTTCAGCAACAGGGATTCAGTACTTC.

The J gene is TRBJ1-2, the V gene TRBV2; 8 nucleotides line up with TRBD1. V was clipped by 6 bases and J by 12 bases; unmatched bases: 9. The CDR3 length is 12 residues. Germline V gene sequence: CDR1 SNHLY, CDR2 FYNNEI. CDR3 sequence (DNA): TGTGCCAGCAGGCCGGACAGGGTCTTTCACACCTTC. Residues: CASRPDRVFHTF.

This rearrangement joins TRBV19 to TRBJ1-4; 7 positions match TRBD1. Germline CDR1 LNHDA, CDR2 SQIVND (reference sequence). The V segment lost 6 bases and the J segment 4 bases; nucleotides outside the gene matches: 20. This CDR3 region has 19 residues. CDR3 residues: CASRRTYSLQGRNNEKLFF. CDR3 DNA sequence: TGTGCCAGTAGGCGCACCTATTCTCTACAGGGGCGGAATAATGAAAAACTGTTTTTT.

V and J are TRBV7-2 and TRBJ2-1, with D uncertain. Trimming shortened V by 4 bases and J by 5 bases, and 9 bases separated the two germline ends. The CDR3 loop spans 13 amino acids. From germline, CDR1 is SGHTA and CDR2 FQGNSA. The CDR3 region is CASSYSRNNEQFF. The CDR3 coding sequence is TGTGCCAGCAGCTATAGCCGGAACAATGAGCAGTTCTTC.

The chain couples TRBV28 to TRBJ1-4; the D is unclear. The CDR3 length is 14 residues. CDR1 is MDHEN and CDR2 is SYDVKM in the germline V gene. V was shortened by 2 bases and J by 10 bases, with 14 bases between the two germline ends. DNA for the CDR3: TGTGCCAGCAGTTTAGTCGGTGACAACGGAAAACTGTTTTTT. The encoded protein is CASSLVGDNGKLFF.

The CDR3 spells CATSRGGGVRASYTF. The DNA of the CDR3 is TGTGCCACCAGCAGAGGGGGGGGAGTACGGGCTAGCTACACCTTC. This chain links TRBV15 with TRBJ1-2; a possible D gene is TRBD1 (5 bases). The CDR3 runs to 15 residues. Germline CDR1 is LNHNV and CDR2 is YYDKDF (reference sequence). V shed 1 base and J shed 9 bases, with 18 bases lying between them.

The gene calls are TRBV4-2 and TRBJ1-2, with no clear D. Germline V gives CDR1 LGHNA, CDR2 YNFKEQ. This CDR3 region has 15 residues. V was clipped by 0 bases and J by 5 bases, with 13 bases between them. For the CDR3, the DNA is TGTGCCAGCAGCCAAGATGAGCCAGGATTTTATGGCTACACCTTC. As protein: CASSQDEPGFYGYTF.

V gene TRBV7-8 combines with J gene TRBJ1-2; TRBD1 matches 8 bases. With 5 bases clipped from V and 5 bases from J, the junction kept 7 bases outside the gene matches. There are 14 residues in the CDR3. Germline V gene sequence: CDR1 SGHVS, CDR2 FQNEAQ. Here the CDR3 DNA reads TGTGCCAGCAGCGGAAGGGGACAGGCGTATGGCTACACCTTC. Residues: CASSGRGQAYGYTF.

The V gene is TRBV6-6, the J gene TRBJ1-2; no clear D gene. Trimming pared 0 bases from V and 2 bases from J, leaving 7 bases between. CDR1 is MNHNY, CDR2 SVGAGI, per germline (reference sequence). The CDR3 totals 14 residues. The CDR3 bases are TGTGCCAGCAGTTACTCATCCGGGAACTATGGCTACACCTTC. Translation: CASSYSSGNYGYTF.

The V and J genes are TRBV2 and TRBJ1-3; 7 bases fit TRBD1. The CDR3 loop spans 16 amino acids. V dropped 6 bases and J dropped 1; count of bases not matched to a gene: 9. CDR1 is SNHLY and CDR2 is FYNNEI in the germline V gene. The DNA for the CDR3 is TGTGCCAGCAGACGTTACAGGGGAAGGTCTGGAAACACCATATATTTT. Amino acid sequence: CASRRYRGRSGNTIYF. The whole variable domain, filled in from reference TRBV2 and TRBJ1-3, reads EPEVTQTPSHQVTQMGQEVILRCVPISNHLYFYWYRQILGQKVEFLVSFYNNEISEKSEIFDDQFSVERPDGSNFTLKIRSTKLEDSAMYFCASRRYRGRSGNTIYFGEGSWLTVV.

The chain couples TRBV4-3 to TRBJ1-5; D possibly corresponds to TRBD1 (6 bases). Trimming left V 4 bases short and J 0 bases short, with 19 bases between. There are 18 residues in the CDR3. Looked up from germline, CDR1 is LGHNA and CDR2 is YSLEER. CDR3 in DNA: TGCGCCAGCAGCCTTCAACAGGGAGAGTTCGGTAGCAATCAGCCCCAGCATTTT. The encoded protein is CASSLQQGEFGSNQPQHF.

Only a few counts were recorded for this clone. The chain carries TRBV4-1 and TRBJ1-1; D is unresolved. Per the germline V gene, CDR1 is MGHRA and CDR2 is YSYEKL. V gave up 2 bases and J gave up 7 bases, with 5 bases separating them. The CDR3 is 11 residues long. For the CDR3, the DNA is TGCGCCAGCAGCCAAAGCCTTGAAGCTTTCTTT. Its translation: CASSQSLEAFF.